This TCR beta chain was obtained from a study of blood T cells in healthy people across ages. Study-level findings and limits: Underestimates were what the diversity estimates from one million T cells were considered to be.

Trimming took off 4 bases at V and 2 bases at J, with 12 bases between the two ends. This CDR3 contains 14 residues. Per germline, CDR1 LGHNA and CDR2 YSLEER. Staff drew about 10 milliliters of peripheral blood from each donor. A second PCR of about 6 to 12 cycles used a sample-barcoded 5' primer and a J-beta primer mix. TCRdb re-analysed the 5' RACE reads in MiXCR, keeping a single row per CDR3 protein. The sample lists over 600,000 distinct CDR3 sequences, approximately 40% seen once, with approximately 31% in the top ten. This clonotype was observed a few times. Its antigen is unidentified. The source of this sequence is a man older than 75 in good health. The sample consisted of blood. The rearrangement joins TRBV4-3 to TRBJ2-7; D is unclear. The chain's CDR3 is CASSRQAGAYEQYF. CDR3 in DNA: TGCGCCAGCAGCCGTCAGGCTGGGGCCTACGAGCAGTACTTC.